The 18 T cell receptor beta chains presented below share a single source sample, sequenced in a study of CD8+CD57+ T cells in acquired aplastic anemia (dated by TCRdb to 2016 to 2019). TCRdb lists the instrument as Illumina HiSeq 2000. TCR beta VDJ combination and CDR3 sequence profiling used genomic DNA as the template. TCRdb itself trimmed the public reads at Q25 with fastp, ran MiXCR and retained productive beta chains. One record per CDR3 amino acid sequence lists the most common genes and DNA. This sample comprises hundreds of thousands of distinct CDR3 sequences, about 70% of them detected only once. The top ten clonotypes cover 4% of the sample. Specimen: sorted CD4+, CD8+, or CD8+CD57+ T cells (not recorded which) from PBMCs. The receptors derive from a human donor in good health, serving as a control.

V and J are TRBV19 and TRBJ1-6, with TRBD1 matching 8 bases. Germline V gives CDR1 LNHDA, CDR2 SQIVND (reference sequence). V lost 5 bases to trimming and J lost 7 bases; unmatched junction nucleotides: 4. This CDR3 has 14 residues. The CDR3 DNA is TGTGCCAGTAGTTTTTGGGACAGGAATTCACCCCTCCACTTT. It is translated as CASSFWDRNSPLHF. Full variable domain (missing parts from reference TRBV19 and TRBJ1-6): DGGITQSPKYLFRKEGQNVTLSCEQNLNHDAMYWYRQDPGQGLRLIYYSQIVNDFQKGDIAEGYSVSREKKESFPLTVTSAQKNPTAFYLCASSFWDRNSPLHFGNGTRLTVT.

Note on this clonotype: This may stem from a read error, because a much larger clone lies one nucleotide away. The gene calls are TRBV3-1 and TRBJ1-2, with D possibly being TRBD1 (5 bases). The CDR3 covers 15 residues. From germline, CDR1 is LGHDT and CDR2 YNNKEL (reference sequence). The CDR3 region is CVSSQGPQGRYGYTF. The CDR3 nucleotides read TGTGTCAGCAGCCAAGGTCCCCAGGGACGGTATGGCTACACCTTC.

This clonotype was seen many times. This may arise from a read error, as a much more abundant clone is one base away. The CDR3 bases are TGTGCCAGCAGCATAGTTGCTGAGCAGTTCTTC. Translation: CASSIVAEQFF. The chain has TRBV7-2 and TRBJ2-1; no firm D call. The CDR3 sequence is 11 residues long. Germline lookup yields CDR1 SGHTA and CDR2 FQGNSA. V dropped 5 bases and J dropped 9 bases, with 8 bases sitting between them.

In its sample, this clonotype was seen many times. V usage is TRBV19 and J usage is TRBJ1-5; TRBD1 matches 7 bases. CDR1 LNHDA and CDR2 SQIVND come from the germline V gene (reference sequence). This CDR3 has 17 residues. Trimming removed 6 bases from V and 5 bases from J; junction bases left unmatched: 16. CDR3 in DNA: TGTGCCAGTAGCAAACTACCTGGACAGGTCTCCGATCAGCCCCAGCATTTT. This translates into CASSKLPGQVSDQPQHF.

As for this clonotype: The final CDR3 position lacks the conserved phenylalanine or tryptophan, pointing to a likely read error. Because the CDR3's place on the DNA is in doubt, the DNA is left out and the CDR3 is given as listed by TCRdb. J is TRBJ1-2 and V is TRBV7-3. The CDR3 extends over 13 residues, inclusive of both ends. Germline loops: CDR1 SGHTA, CDR2 FQGTGA. The chain's CDR3 is CASSSQRAGVETY.

Turning to this clonotype: A much larger clone differs by one base, so this may be a read error. The chain has TRBV5-1 and TRBJ1-1; D is ambiguous. Trimming left V 4 bases short and J 0 bases short, with 16 bases between. Germline V CDR1 and CDR2: SGHRS, YFSETQ. The CDR3 covers 16 residues. CDR3 loop: CASSPTRQTMNTEAFF. The CDR3 DNA follows: TGCGCCAGCAGCCCCACCAGGCAGACAATGAACACTGAAGCTTTCTTT.

V usage is TRBV5-1 and J usage is TRBJ1-1; a weak D match, TRBD1 (5 bases). The germline V and J ends were trimmed by 4 bases and 6 bases, with 16 bases remaining between them. The CDR3 runs 14 residues. Germline lookup yields CDR1 SGHRS and CDR2 YFSETQ. The CDR3: CASSLAGPHPEAFF. In nucleotides, the CDR3 is TGCGCCAGCAGCCTGGCAGGGCCGCACCCTGAAGCTTTCTTT. Using reference TRBV5-1 and TRBJ1-1 for the parts outside the CDR3, the full variable domain is KAGVTQTPRYLIKTRGQQVTLSCSPISGHRSVSWYQQTPGQGLQFLFEYFSETQRNKGNFPGRFSGRQFSNSRSEMNVSTLELGDSALYLCASSLAGPHPEAFFGQGTRLTVV.

The V call is TRBV9, the J call TRBJ1-6; D perhaps matches TRBD1 (5 bases). The CDR3 has 15 residues. The V gene lost 0 bases and the J gene lost 17 bases, with 21 bases spanning the gap. Germline V CDR1 and CDR2: SGDLS, YYNGEE. CDR3 in DNA: TGTGCCAGCAGCGTAGGGGCGGGGGGGGGTGAAGAGATCCACTTT. Translated, it gives CASSVGAGGGEEIHF.

This chain joins TRBV15 and TRBJ2-2; D might be TRBD1 (5 bases). CDR1 LNHNV and CDR2 YYDKDF come from the germline V gene (reference sequence). CDR3 length: 16 residues. CDR3 coding DNA: TGTCTCACCAGCAGAGATCAAGGGGCGTACACCGGGGAGCTGTTTTTT. Protein sequence: CLTSRDQGAYTGELFF.

The V and J genes are TRBV20-1 and TRBJ1-4; unclear D gene. Deletions cut 6 bases from V and 2 bases from J, with 10 bases between. This CDR3 spans 13 amino acids. Germline values: CDR1 DFQATT, CDR2 SNEGSKA (reference sequence). CDR3 coding DNA: TGCAGTGCATCCGGTTGGACTAATGAAAAACTGTTTTTT. It yields the protein CSASGWTNEKLFF.

The chain carries TRBV12-3 or TRBV12-4 and TRBJ2-3, with 13 positions matching TRBD2. V lost 5 bases, J lost 8 bases, and 7 bases stayed unmatched. The CDR3 contains 15 residues. CDR3 residues: CASSPTSGGAFTQYF. CDR3 sequence (DNA): TGTGCCAGCAGTCCCACTAGCGGGGGGGCCTTTACGCAGTATTTT.

This clonotype came up many times. The chain carries TRBV20-1 and TRBJ1-2; D not certain. The V end lost 5 bases, the J end lost 7 bases, and 8 bases lay between the germline ends. The CDR3 contains 10 residues. Germline V gene data show CDR1 as DFQATT and CDR2 as SNEGSKA (reference sequence). The CDR3 protein is CSADLGGYTF. In nucleotides, the CDR3 is TGCAGTGCTGACCTGGGTGGCTACACCTTC.

This chain connects TRBV7-8 to TRBJ1-4; D is perhaps TRBD1 (6 bases). Germline CDR1 reads SGHVS; CDR2 reads FQNEAQ. The CDR3 sequence is 14 residues long. The V gene lost 6 bases and the J gene lost 11 bases, with 19 bases spanning the gap. CDR3 loop: CASSLDRTGGKLFF. The DNA for the CDR3 is TGTGCCAGCAGTTTGGACAGAACGGGTGGCAAACTGTTTTTT.

In the case of this clonotype: At one end the junction does not follow the germline gene, possibly because of a read error. This chain uses TRBV2 with TRBJ1-5; the D is unclear. Germline values: CDR1 SNHLY, CDR2 FYNNEI. This CDR3 has 15 residues. The DNA of the CDR3 is TGTGCCACCCGAGGTCTAGTGGCTAGCAATCAGCCCCCGCATTTT. Translated: CATRGLVASNQPPHF.

The chain has TRBV9 and TRBJ2-2; D gene ambiguous. The V end was cut by 4 bases, the J end by 11 bases, with 21 bases between. The CDR3 is 15 residues long. CDR1 is SGDLS and CDR2 is YYNGEE in the germline V gene. The CDR3 region is CASSSDSPLAGELFF. In DNA form, the CDR3 reads TGTGCCAGCAGCTCAGACTCACCGTTGGCAGGTGAGCTGTTTTTT.

With regard to this clonotype: With a much larger clone just one base away, this may be a read error. This chain uses TRBV4-1 with TRBJ2-3; 10 nucleotides match TRBD2. The CDR3 sequence is 18 residues long. Germline V gives CDR1 MGHRA, CDR2 YSYEKL. CDR3 DNA sequence: TGCGCCTGCAGCCAAGATTTCCCTAGCGGGGGATTCACAGATACGCAGTATTTT. Amino acid sequence: CACSQDFPSGGFTDTQYF.

Details on this clonotype: The junction departs from the called germline gene at one end, perhaps through a read error. The chain links TRBV29-1 to TRBJ1-1; D uncertain. The CDR3 has 13 amino acids. CDR1 is SQVTM, CDR2 ANQGSEA, per germline. DNA of the CDR3: TGCAGCGTTGAGCGATCAGGCGCAGAGACCGCTTACTTT. Its protein product is CSVERSGAETAYF.

V gene TRBV7-9 combines with J gene TRBJ1-6; D gene unclear. This CDR3 comprises 13 residues. The ends were cut back, 5 bases at V and 3 bases at J, with 5 bases in the middle. Per germline, CDR1 SEHNR and CDR2 FQNEAQ (reference sequence). CDR3 DNA: TGTGCCAGCAGCCCAAACTATAATTCACCCCTCCACTTT. Protein sequence: CASSPNYNSPLHF. Variable domain in full (rest from reference TRBV7-9 and TRBJ1-6): DTGVSQNPRHKITKRGQNVTFRCDPISEHNRLYWYRQTLGQGPEFLTYFQNEAQLEKSRLLSDRFSAERPKGSFSTLEIQRTEQGDSAMYLCASSPNYNSPLHFGNGTRLTVT.